The 11 T cell receptor beta chains in this list originate from one sample, sequenced in a study of blood T cells in healthy people across ages. Alongside a J-beta primer mix, a sample-barcoded 5' primer served in a second PCR lasting roughly 6 to 12 cycles. Each CDR3 protein gets one entry after TCRdb re-called the 5' RACE reads with MiXCR. The sample yields around 1.5 million distinct CDR3 sequences, about 32% seen once. Input material: blood. The receptors shown here come from a woman in her twenties or thirties in good health.

This clonotype was observed a handful of times. This sequence joins TRBV12-3 or TRBV12-4 and TRBJ1-2; D call uncertain. Trimming removed 6 bases from V and 4 bases from J, with 18 bases in between. This CDR3 comprises 15 residues. The CDR3 DNA reads as TGTGCCAGCAGCGTAGGACTGCCAAGGAGCTATGGCTACACCTTC. It is translated as CASSVGLPRSYGYTF.

This clonotype was detected a few times. The chain employs TRBV4-1 and TRBJ1-6; 7 bases fit TRBD1. The germline gives CDR1 MGHRA, CDR2 YSYEKL. This CDR3 has 16 amino acids. J lost 10 bases, V lost 0 bases, and 9 bases had no gene match. In DNA form, the CDR3 reads TGCGCCAGCAGCCAAGAAGGGTGGGACAGTGGCTCACCCCTCCACTTT. Translating it yields CASSQEGWDSGSPLHF.

This clonotype was seen once. The chain has TRBV6-5 and TRBJ1-2; 7 bases fit TRBD1. J was trimmed by 7 bases and V by 0 bases; bases with no gene match: 8. The CDR3 runs 15 residues. Germline V gene sequence: CDR1 MNHEY, CDR2 SVGAGI. The CDR3 region is CASSYSLEGAPGYTF. CDR3 DNA: TGTGCCAGCAGTTACTCTTTAGAGGGGGCCCCTGGCTACACCTTC.

The chain is built from TRBV7-6 and TRBJ2-1, with 7 bases matching TRBD1. The V gene end was trimmed by 1 base and the J gene end by 6 bases; junction bases not matched to a gene: 6. In germline, CDR1 is SGHVS, CDR2 FNYEAQ. CDR3 length: 15 residues. The CDR3 nucleotides read TGTGCCAGCAGCTTAGAATCGACAGGGTTCAATGAGCAGTTCTTC. Translating gives CASSLESTGFNEQFF.

The V gene is TRBV25-1, the J gene TRBJ1-2; the D is unclear. This CDR3 comprises 14 residues. In germline, CDR1 is MGHDK, CDR2 SYGVNS. Trimming removed 4 bases from V and 3 bases from J, with 12 bases in between. The CDR3 coding sequence is TGTGCCAGCAGTGCGGGCAGGACGGACTATGGCTACACCTTC. Encoded protein: CASSAGRTDYGYTF.

This clonotype was seen ten or more times. The chain recombines TRBV7-2 with TRBJ2-1; possibly TRBD1 or TRBD2 for D (5 bases each). CDR1 is SGHTA and CDR2 is FQGNSA in the germline V gene. The CDR3 length is 16 residues. Trimming cost V 6 bases and J 0 bases, with 15 bases left between them. CDR3 protein: CASSTSGTGSYNEQFF. CDR3 DNA: TGTGCCAGCAGTACATCCGGGACCGGCTCCTACAATGAGCAGTTCTTC.

In this sample, this clonotype turned up a few times. The DNA of the CDR3 is TGCGCCAGCAGAGTACTCGGACTAGCGGACTACGAGCAGTACTTC. Residues: CASRVLGLADYEQYF. The chain has TRBV5-1 and TRBJ2-7; 10 nucleotides line up with TRBD2. V lost 5 bases, J lost 3 bases, and 8 bases stayed unmatched. The CDR3 loop spans 15 amino acids. Germline values: CDR1 SGHRS, CDR2 YFSETQ.

This clonotype showed up just a few times. The chain links TRBV4-1 to TRBJ2-4; D unclear. The J call may be in error: the DNA end matches TRBJ2-7 better. The CDR3 sequence is 13 residues long. Looked up from germline, CDR1 is MGHRA and CDR2 is YSYEKL. CDR3 residues: CASSQRLRNEQYF. CDR3 DNA: TGCGCCAGCAGCCAAAGGCTTAGGAACGAGCAGTACTTC.

CDR3 sequence: CSARGTGGLGRVNTEAFF. CDR3 sequence (DNA): TGCAGCGCGCGGGGGACAGGGGGCTTGGGGAGAGTGAACACTGAAGCTTTCTTT. This chain links TRBV29-1 with TRBJ1-1; 12 bases align to TRBD1. Germline-derived CDR1 and CDR2 are SQVTM and ANQGSEA. With 7 bases clipped from V and 0 bases from J, the junction kept 15 bases outside the gene matches. This CDR3 has 18 amino acids. The whole variable domain, filled in from reference TRBV29-1 and TRBJ1-1, reads SAVISQKPSRDICQRGTSLTIQCQVDSQVTMMFWYRQQPGQSLTLIATANQGSEATYESGFVIDKFPISRPNLTFSTLTVSNMSPEDSSIYLCSARGTGGLGRVNTEAFFGQGTRLTVV.

This clonotype came up a few times. The rearrangement joins TRBV4-2 to TRBJ2-7; D perhaps matches TRBD1 (5 bases). Trimming left V 1 base short and J 3 bases short, with 10 bases between. Germline V gene data show CDR1 as LGHNA and CDR2 as YNFKEQ. CDR3 length: 14 residues. The CDR3 is CASSQARRGYEQYF. CDR3 DNA: TGTGCCAGCAGCCAAGCCAGAAGGGGCTACGAGCAGTACTTC.

CDR3 sequence: CAGVSLVLAGEGMDEQFF. In nucleotides, the CDR3 is TGTGCCGGCGTAAGTTTAGTTCTAGCGGGAGAAGGGATGGATGAGCAGTTCTTC. The rearrangement joins TRBV28 to TRBJ2-1; 10 bases align to TRBD2. The V segment lost 11 bases and the J segment 8 bases; nucleotides outside the gene matches: 24. The germline gives CDR1 MDHEN, CDR2 SYDVKM. CDR3 size: 18 residues.